The 32 T cell receptor beta chains below all came from one sample that was sequenced in a study of cytomegalovirus exposure and HLA in healthy donors. This PCR relied on a set of 60 Vbeta primers and 13 Jbeta primers. The method was immunoSEQ multiplex PCR; TCRdb's version includes in-frame clones alone and lacks a portion of them. Altogether some 52,000 clones are present, 55% to 85% being singletons, with the ten largest covering 9% to 9.5%. Material: PBMCs. All receptors derive from a woman aged 45 to 65 in good health and CMV-seronegative.

The V call is TRBV11-2, the J call TRBJ2-1; no clear D gene. The CDR3 sequence is 15 residues long. V lost 5 bases and J lost 8, with 19 bases in between. Germline CDR1 reads SGHAT; CDR2 reads FQNNGV. The CDR3 protein is CASSPLNRRRHEQFF. The CDR3 DNA follows: TGTGCCAGCAGCCCGTTGAACCGACGCAGGCATGAGCAGTTCTTC.

The rearrangement joins TRBV6-6 to TRBJ2-2; D is unresolved. The germline CDR1 and CDR2 sequences are MNHNY and SVGAGI (reference sequence). Trimming removed 7 bases from V and 4 bases from J, with 4 bases in between. This CDR3 contains 11 residues. CDR3 protein: CASTITGELFF. CDR3 sequence (DNA): TGTGCCAGCACCATCACCGGGGAGCTGTTTTTT.

J is TRBJ1-5 and V is TRBV9; 7 nucleotides line up with TRBD1. The CDR3 is made up of 15 amino acids. Germline values: CDR1 SGDLS, CDR2 YYNGEE. Trimming removed 4 bases from V and 0 bases from J; junction bases left unmatched: 4. The CDR3 region has the DNA TGTGCCAGCAGCCACAGGGGACTTAGCAATCAGCCCCAGCATTTT. Amino acid sequence: CASSHRGLSNQPQHF.

This sequence joins TRBV7-3 and TRBJ2-2; D possibly corresponds to TRBD2 (6 bases). There are 14 residues in the CDR3. Germline assignment: CDR1 SGHTA and CDR2 FQGTGA. Trimming cost V 1 base and J 5 bases, with 8 bases left between them. The CDR3 DNA sequence: TGTGCCAGCAGCTTAATGGGGACTACCGGGGAGCTGTTTTTT. Its protein product is CASSLMGTTGELFF.

The chain recombines TRBV9 with TRBJ2-4; the D gene is possibly TRBD2 (7 bases). Germline V lookup: CDR1 SGDLS, CDR2 YYNGEE. V lost 0 bases to trimming and J lost 7 bases, with 20 bases between them. This CDR3 is 17 amino acids long. The CDR3 DNA reads TGTGCCAGCAGCGTAGGGGAGGGCCGGGCGCAGGGGAACATTCAGTACTTC. It specifies CASSVGEGRAQGNIQYF.

V is TRBV6-5 and J is TRBJ1-3, with D unclear. The CDR3 has 14 residues. The V end was cut by 4 bases, the J end by 1 base, with 8 bases between. From germline, CDR1 is MNHEY and CDR2 SVGAGI. CDR3 nucleotide sequence: TGTGCCAGCAGTTCTAAGCGTTCTGGAAACACCATATATTTT. This sequence encodes CASSSKRSGNTIYF.

This chain connects TRBV5-1 to TRBJ2-3, with TRBD2 matching over 8 bases. The V gene end was trimmed by 5 bases and the J gene end by 2 bases; junction bases not matched to a gene: 4. The CDR3 is 14 residues long. CDR1 SGHRS and CDR2 YFSETQ come from the germline V gene. The CDR3: CASRIAGHTDTQYF. The CDR3 region has the DNA TGCGCCAGCAGGATAGCGGGACACACAGATACGCAGTATTTT. Full variable domain (missing parts from reference TRBV5-1 and TRBJ2-3): KAGVTQTPRYLIKTRGQQVTLSCSPISGHRSVSWYQQTPGQGLQFLFEYFSETQRNKGNFPGRFSGRQFSNSRSEMNVSTLELGDSALYLCASRIAGHTDTQYFGPGTRLTVL.

The chain uses TRBV28 and TRBJ1-2; no clear D. Trimming left V 2 bases short and J 8 bases short, with 9 bases between. CDR3 length: 12 residues. Germline V lookup: CDR1 MDHEN, CDR2 SYDVKM. The CDR3 DNA reads as TGTGCCAGCAGTTTAAGCCTACTGGGCTACACCTTC. Amino acids: CASSLSLLGYTF.

This clone was picked up a small number of times. The gene calls are TRBV28 and TRBJ2-7, with 12 bases lining up with TRBD1. Trimming removed 3 bases from V and 9 bases from J; junction bases left unmatched: 9. The germline V gene has CDR1 MDHEN and CDR2 SYDVKM. The CDR3 runs 15 residues. The CDR3 sequence: CASSLGGQGAGRQYF. DNA for the CDR3: TGTGCCAGCAGTTTGGGGGGACAGGGGGCGGGTCGGCAGTACTTC.

The chain employs TRBV5-1 and TRBJ2-7; 7 bases map to TRBD1. The CDR3 runs 14 residues. From germline, CDR1 is SGHRS and CDR2 YFSETQ. J gave up 5 bases and V 3 bases, and 8 bases lay outside the gene matches. The CDR3 reads CASSSTTGSNEQYF. In DNA, the CDR3 is TGCGCCAGCAGCTCGACGACAGGGTCCAACGAGCAGTACTTC.

This clone was counted between two and nine times. The chain has TRBV30 and TRBJ2-1; TRBD1 matches at 9 bases. V shed 7 bases, J shed 8 bases, and the junction held 12 bases outside the gene matches. The CDR3 sequence is 14 residues long. Germline values: CDR1 GTSNPN, CDR2 SVGIG (reference sequence). For the CDR3, the DNA is TGTGCCTCGATCAAACAGGGGGCGATCGATGAGCAGTTCTTC. This encodes CASIKQGAIDEQFF.

The sample holds a few counts of this clone. J is TRBJ2-5 and V is TRBV15, with D possibly being TRBD2 (5 bases). Germline V CDR1 and CDR2: LNHNV, YYDKDF (reference sequence). Deletions cut 3 bases from V and 2 bases from J, with 7 bases between. CDR3 length: 13 residues. CDR3 in amino acids: CATSSGRQETQYF. CDR3 in DNA: TGTGCCACCAGCAGTGGGAGACAAGAGACCCAGTACTTC.

The chain has TRBV28 and TRBJ1-2, with 12 bases identical to TRBD1. This CDR3 region has 14 residues. V lost 5 bases and J lost 4; bases outside the gene matches: 2. Germline assignment: CDR1 MDHEN and CDR2 SYDVKM. The CDR3 here is CASSPGQGAYGYTF. The CDR3 DNA sequence: TGTGCCAGCAGTCCGGGACAGGGGGCCTATGGCTACACCTTC.

This clone was counted once. The V call is TRBV7-6, the J call TRBJ2-7; D is perhaps TRBD1 (6 bases). Trimming removed 3 bases at V and 5 bases at J, with 11 bases between. The CDR3 has 13 amino acids. The germline gives CDR1 SGHVS, CDR2 FNYEAQ. CDR3 nucleotide sequence: TGTGCCAGCAGCTTTGCAGGGGCTAACGAGCAGTACTTC. Its protein is CASSFAGANEQYF.

A remark on this clone: The identical CDR3 is also encoded by other nucleotide sequences in the sample. The V and J genes are TRBV30 and TRBJ1-1; D gene uncertain. The CDR3 sequence is 14 residues long. Germline V CDR1 and CDR2: GTSNPN, SVGIG (reference sequence). With 4 bases removed from V and 1 base from J, the gap between germline ends came to 13 bases. The CDR3 coding sequence is TGTGCCTGGAAACCAACAGAACGGAACACTGAAGCTTTCTTT. This codes for CAWKPTERNTEAFF.

The chain couples TRBV7-8 to TRBJ1-2; TRBD1 matches at 9 bases. The germline CDR1 and CDR2 sequences are SGHVS and FQNEAQ. V was clipped by 3 bases and J by 7 bases; unmatched bases: 3. The CDR3 extends over 13 amino acids. The CDR3 sequence is CASSFGTGSGYTF. The CDR3 DNA follows: TGTGCCAGCAGCTTCGGGACAGGGAGTGGCTACACCTTC.

The chain uses TRBV7-9 and TRBJ2-7, with TRBD2 matching over 9 bases. Trimming took 5 bases from V and 7 from J; bases not matched to a gene: 6. There are 13 residues in the CDR3. Germline CDR1 SEHNR, CDR2 FQNEAQ (reference sequence). The CDR3 reads CASSRGLAKEQYF. The CDR3 region has the DNA TGTGCCAGCAGCCGCGGACTAGCGAAAGAGCAGTACTTC.

The gene calls are TRBV7-2 and TRBJ1-2; D may be TRBD1 (5 bases). Trimming took 1 base from V and 7 from J, leaving 10 bases between them. This CDR3 comprises 13 residues. Per germline, CDR1 SGHTA and CDR2 FQGNSA. The DNA for the CDR3 is TGTGCCAGCAGCTTAGACAATGACAGTGGCTACACCTTC. This sequence encodes CASSLDNDSGYTF. Together with reference TRBV7-2 and TRBJ1-2, the CDR3 gives the full variable domain: GAGVSQSPSNKVTEKGKDVELRCDPISGHTALYWYRQSLGQGLEFLIYFQGNSAPDKSGLPSDRFSAERTGGSVSTLTIQRTQQEDSAVYLCASSLDNDSGYTFGSGTRLTVV.

The count of this clone is one. The chain's CDR3 is CASSPRAQGEKLFF. For the CDR3, the DNA is TGTGCCAGCAGCCCCCGGGCCCAGGGTGAAAAACTGTTTTTT. The chain recombines TRBV9 with TRBJ1-4; maybe TRBD1 (5 bases). The CDR3 is made up of 14 amino acids. V lost 4 bases and J 7 bases, leaving 14 bases between the germline ends. CDR1 SGDLS and CDR2 YYNGEE come from the germline V gene.

This chain links TRBV18 with TRBJ1-4, with a weak D call TRBD1 (5 bases). The V and J ends lost 1 base and 6 bases respectively, with 9 bases between them. This CDR3 is built from 14 residues. Germline V gives CDR1 KGHSH, CDR2 LQKENI. This chain's CDR3 is CASSPRGTDEKLFF. The CDR3 region has the DNA TGTGCCAGCTCACCACGCGGGACGGATGAAAAACTGTTTTTT.

The chain employs TRBV6-5 and TRBJ1-2; D unclear. The germline V gene has CDR1 MNHEY and CDR2 SVGAGI. V lost 4 bases and J 7 bases, leaving 13 bases between the germline ends. The CDR3 spans 13 residues. CDR3 sequence: CASSWEGSGGYTF. The CDR3 DNA follows: TGTGCCAGCAGTTGGGAGGGCTCGGGTGGCTACACCTTC.

This clone occurred once. V gene TRBV19 combines with J gene TRBJ1-1, with D unresolved. The V gene's germline CDR1 is LNHDA and CDR2 SQIVND (reference sequence). Trimming removed 6 bases at V and 4 bases at J, with 18 bases between. The CDR3 is made up of 15 amino acids. In DNA, the CDR3 is TGTGCCAGTAGGCCCCCCTTTCCGGACTTCACTGAAGCTTTCTTT. The encoded protein is CASRPPFPDFTEAFF.

The chain carries TRBV2 and TRBJ2-7; 12 bases are a match to TRBD1. Germline V gene sequence: CDR1 SNHLY, CDR2 FYNNEI. J was trimmed by 6 bases and V by 4 bases; bases with no gene match: 7. The CDR3 has 15 residues. The CDR3 coding sequence is TGTGCCAGCAGTGCCTGGGGACAGGGGGCAGGCGAGCAGTACTTC. This translates into CASSAWGQGAGEQYF.

This clone showed up just a few times. With only one base between it and a far larger clone, this is likely a read error. This chain uses TRBV5-1 with TRBJ2-1; D not resolved. CDR1 and CDR2 (germline): SGHRS, YFSETQ. V gave up 3 bases and J gave up 2 bases, with 9 bases separating them. The CDR3 sequence is 14 residues long. CDR3 sequence reads: CASSWHSPYNEQFF. In DNA form, the CDR3 reads TGCGCCAGCAGCTGGCACAGCCCCTACAATGAGCAGTTCTTC.

This clone was recorded a few times. This sequence joins TRBV5-1 and TRBJ2-1; TRBD2 agrees at 10 bases. Germline-derived CDR1 and CDR2 are SGHRS and YFSETQ. Trimming removed 1 base from V and 9 bases from J; junction bases left unmatched: 7. There are 15 residues in the CDR3. The CDR3: CASSLRSGGAPEQFF. The CDR3, as DNA: TGCGCCAGCAGCTTGAGAAGCGGGGGGGCGCCTGAGCAGTTCTTC.

This clone was seen only once. The rearrangement joins TRBV7-2 to TRBJ2-7, with 7 bases aligning to TRBD1. CDR1 SGHTA and CDR2 FQGNSA come from the germline V gene. The J segment lost 5 bases and the V segment lost 2 bases, leaving 3 bases of the junction unmatched. This CDR3 is built from 13 residues. The CDR3 DNA reads as TGTGCCAGCAGCTTACCCCAGGGGGACGAGCAGTACTTC. It yields the protein CASSLPQGDEQYF.

The chain has TRBV28 and TRBJ2-7; D possibly corresponds to TRBD1 (5 bases). The CDR3 is made up of 15 amino acids. Per the germline V gene, CDR1 is MDHEN and CDR2 is SYDVKM. Trimming took 3 bases from V and 0 from J, leaving 12 bases between them. Here the CDR3 DNA reads TGTGCCAGCAGTTTCTGGGGCGGCAGCTCCTACGAGCAGTACTTC. Its translation is CASSFWGGSSYEQYF.

The chain combines TRBV4-2 with TRBJ1-4, with a tentative D call TRBD1 (6 bases). The CDR3 covers 16 residues. CDR1 and CDR2 from the germline V gene are LGHNA and YNFKEQ. Trimming pared 4 bases from V and 6 bases from J, leaving 18 bases between. The CDR3, as DNA: TGTGCCAGCAGCCCCCTTTTGATCGAGGGGGATGAAAAACTGTTTTTT. Translation gives CASSPLLIEGDEKLFF.

This clone was counted between two and nine times. The V call is TRBV6-1, the J call TRBJ1-6, with D possibly being TRBD1 (6 bases). The V gene's germline CDR1 is MNHNS and CDR2 SASEGT. V was clipped by 2 bases and J by 8 bases, with 16 bases between them. The CDR3 has 16 amino acids. The CDR3 DNA follows: TGTGCCAGCAGTGAATATGGGGAGGGGGGCGATTCACCCCTCCACTTT. Amino acid sequence: CASSEYGEGGDSPLHF.

In its sample, this clone was seen once. The chain is built from TRBV7-2 and TRBJ2-5; no reliable D call. V was clipped by 5 bases and J by 5 bases, with 6 bases between them. This CDR3 has 11 amino acids. The germline V gene has CDR1 SGHTA and CDR2 FQGNSA. Here the CDR3 reads CASSPQETQYF. CDR3 nucleotides: TGTGCCAGCAGCCCTCAGGAGACCCAGTACTTC.

The genes are TRBV25-1 and TRBJ2-5; D perhaps matches TRBD2 (5 bases). Per germline, CDR1 MGHDK and CDR2 SYGVNS. CDR3 size: 11 residues. V was trimmed by 5 bases and J by 10 bases, leaving 11 bases between them. The CDR3, as DNA: TGTGCCAGCAGTACGGACTGGGTCCAGTACTTC. Translation gives CASSTDWVQYF.

The chain combines TRBV28 with TRBJ1-2; D is possibly TRBD1 (5 bases). The V end lost 8 bases, the J end lost 8 bases, and 27 bases lay between the germline ends. This CDR3 contains 16 residues. Germline V CDR1 and CDR2: MDHEN, SYDVKM. CDR3 loop: CASVTSSGGPTRGYTF. CDR3 nucleotide sequence: TGTGCCAGCGTAACCTCGTCCGGGGGACCTACCCGGGGCTACACCTTC.